The rows below give T cell receptor beta chains drawn from one sample of a study of shared clonotypes between healthy human individuals. TCRdb keeps only in-frame clones here, not all; method: immunoSEQ multiplex PCR. The table includes a few million clones, almost 96% detected once. The sequenced material came from naive CD4+ T cells sorted from blood. Source of these receptors: a man between 18 and 29 years old in good health. Both conserved end residues are part of each CDR3. Each record gives: V gene, clone size, D gene, J gene, CDR3 DNA, CDR3 protein. D genes are given only for firm matches. Some rows mark clone size as missing; the rest say once, few, many or name a class of expanded clone.

v_call: TRBV7-2
clone_size: .
d_call: TRBD2
j_call: TRBJ2-1
cdr3_nt: TGTGCCAGCAGCTTAGGGGCTAGCGGGACAAATGAGCAGTTCTTC
cdr3_aa: CASSLGASGTNEQFF

v_call: TRBV9
clone_size: .
d_call: .
j_call: TRBJ2-7
cdr3_nt: TGTGCCAGCAGCCCGATGGACCTTTCCCTAGGGCAGTACTTC
cdr3_aa: CASSPMDLSLGQYF

v_call: TRBV7-8
clone_size: .
d_call: .
j_call: TRBJ1-5
cdr3_nt: TGTGCCAGCAGCTTTGAAGGGGCAGGTCAGCCCCAGCATTTT
cdr3_aa: CASSFEGAGQPQHF

v_call: TRBV7-9
clone_size: few
d_call: .
j_call: TRBJ1-1
cdr3_nt: TGTGCCAGCTCTACCGATGGGGGAGATGAAGCTTTCTTT
cdr3_aa: CASSTDGGDEAFF

v_call: TRBV7-9
clone_size: .
d_call: .
j_call: TRBJ2-2
cdr3_nt: TGTGCCAGCAGCTTCAGCGCCGGGGAGCTGTTTTTT
cdr3_aa: CASSFSAGELFF

v_call: TRBV25-1
clone_size: once
d_call: TRBD1
j_call: TRBJ2-3
cdr3_nt: TGTGCCAGCAGTGAGCCGGGACAGGGTTGGTTTGGTACGCAGTATTTT
cdr3_aa: CASSEPGQGWFGTQYF

v_call: TRBV6-1
clone_size: .
d_call: .
j_call: TRBJ1-5
cdr3_nt: TGTGCCAGCAGTGAAGCGAGTATCAGGGAGCCCCAGCATTTT
cdr3_aa: CASSEASIREPQHF

v_call: TRBV5-1
clone_size: .
d_call: TRBD2
j_call: TRBJ2-5
cdr3_nt: TGCGCCAGCAGCCCCAATACTAGCGGCCGGGAGACCCAGTACTTC
cdr3_aa: CASSPNTSGRETQYF

v_call: TRBV7-9
clone_size: once
d_call: TRBD2
j_call: TRBJ2-1
cdr3_nt: TGTGCCAGCAGCTTAGCTTTAGGCGGGCGGGGGACCTACAATGAGCAGTTCTTC
cdr3_aa: CASSLALGGRGTYNEQFF

v_call: TRBV7-6
clone_size: .
d_call: TRBD1
j_call: TRBJ1-5
cdr3_nt: TGTGCCAGCAGCTTGACAGGGGACCAGCCCCAGCATTTT
cdr3_aa: CASSLTGDQPQHF

v_call: TRBV5-1
clone_size: .
d_call: .
j_call: TRBJ1-1
cdr3_nt: TGCGCCAGCAGCTTAATGGGGAACACTGAAGCTTTCTTT
cdr3_aa: CASSLMGNTEAFF

v_call: TRBV6-5
clone_size: .
d_call: .
j_call: TRBJ2-7
cdr3_nt: TGTGCCAGCAGCAAAGGACAATCCTACGAGCAGTACTTC
cdr3_aa: CASSKGQSYEQYF

v_call: TRBV18
clone_size: .
d_call: .
j_call: TRBJ2-2
cdr3_nt: TGTGCCAGCTCACCTTTGGAGGCGGGATCCGGGGAGCTGTTTTTT
cdr3_aa: CASSPLEAGSGELFF

v_call: TRBV7-2
clone_size: .
d_call: TRBD2
j_call: TRBJ2-1
cdr3_nt: TGTGCCAGCAGCCGGGACGGGGCTAGCGGGGGGGCCCAGCAGTTCTTC
cdr3_aa: CASSRDGASGGAQQFF

v_call: TRBV18
clone_size: .
d_call: .
j_call: TRBJ1-2
cdr3_nt: TGTGCCAGCTCACCCTCAAACGGGCCCAGTACTCTTTTCGATGGCTACACCTTC
cdr3_aa: CASSPSNGPSTLFDGYTF

v_call: TRBV28
clone_size: .
d_call: TRBD1
j_call: TRBJ1-1
cdr3_nt: TGTGCCAGCAGCCTTCTGGGACAGGGTTACACTGAAGCTTTCTTT
cdr3_aa: CASSLLGQGYTEAFF

v_call: TRBV2
clone_size: .
d_call: TRBD1
j_call: TRBJ2-5
cdr3_nt: TGTGCCAGCAGTGACCCGAGACAGGGGGCAGCGGAGACCCAGTACTTC
cdr3_aa: CASSDPRQGAAETQYF

v_call: TRBV7-9
clone_size: .
d_call: TRBD2
j_call: TRBJ2-3
cdr3_nt: TGTGCCAGCAGCTTAATCGGGGGGTTGAGCACAGATACGCAGTATTTT
cdr3_aa: CASSLIGGLSTDTQYF

v_call: TRBV5-8
clone_size: .
d_call: .
j_call: TRBJ1-4
cdr3_nt: TGTGCCAGCAGCTTGGCCGGGCAGTACCCTGAAAAACTGTTTTTT
cdr3_aa: CASSLAGQYPEKLFF

v_call: TRBV7-8
clone_size: .
d_call: .
j_call: TRBJ1-1
cdr3_nt: TGTGCCAGCAGCTTAGCGCTCTCGAACACTGAAGCTTTCTTT
cdr3_aa: CASSLALSNTEAFF

v_call: TRBV6-1
clone_size: .
d_call: .
j_call: TRBJ1-4
cdr3_nt: TGTGCCAGCAGTGAATGGAGGCTTTCGAATGAAAAACTGTTTTTT
cdr3_aa: CASSEWRLSNEKLFF

v_call: TRBV28
clone_size: .
d_call: .
j_call: TRBJ1-2
cdr3_nt: TGTGCCAGCCAGGGAGATTATGGCTACACCTTC
cdr3_aa: CASQGDYGYTF

v_call: TRBV29-1
clone_size: .
d_call: .
j_call: TRBJ2-3
cdr3_nt: TGCAGCGTTGAAGATCGTCCAGGAACCGGCGCAGATACGCAGTATTTT
cdr3_aa: CSVEDRPGTGADTQYF

v_call: TRBV2
clone_size: .
d_call: TRBD1
j_call: TRBJ1-6
cdr3_nt: TGTGCCAGCGGACCCCCGGGACAGCAAAATTCACCCCTCCACTTT
cdr3_aa: CASGPPGQQNSPLHF

v_call: TRBV5-1
clone_size: .
d_call: TRBD1
j_call: TRBJ2-7
cdr3_nt: TGCGCCAGCAGCTTGGCCAACAGGGGCTACGAGCAGTACTTC
cdr3_aa: CASSLANRGYEQYF

v_call: TRBV2
clone_size: .
d_call: .
j_call: TRBJ1-1
cdr3_nt: TGTGCCGCACAGGGTCCAATGAACACTGAAGCTTTCTTT
cdr3_aa: CAAQGPMNTEAFF

v_call: TRBV5-4
clone_size: .
d_call: TRBD2
j_call: TRBJ2-3
cdr3_nt: TGTGCCAGCAGCCGAAGGACTAGCGGGGTGTCAGATACGCAGTATTTT
cdr3_aa: CASSRRTSGVSDTQYF

v_call: TRBV11-2
clone_size: .
d_call: TRBD1
j_call: TRBJ2-7
cdr3_nt: TGTGCCAGCAGCCTATCCCGCGGGCAGGGGGACTTC
cdr3_aa: CASSLSRGQGDF

v_call: TRBV11-2
clone_size: .
d_call: TRBD1
j_call: TRBJ2-7
cdr3_nt: TGTGCCAGCAGCTTTCCTCAGGGGGTGGAGCAGTACTTC
cdr3_aa: CASSFPQGVEQYF

v_call: TRBV2
clone_size: .
d_call: TRBD1
j_call: TRBJ1-2
cdr3_nt: TGTGCCAGCACCCTGACAGGGGTGAACTATGGCTACACCTTC
cdr3_aa: CASTLTGVNYGYTF

v_call: TRBV15
clone_size: .
d_call: .
j_call: TRBJ2-5
cdr3_nt: TGTGCCACCTCTCTAGGTCCTGAGACCCAGTACTTC
cdr3_aa: CATSLGPETQYF

v_call: TRBV6-5
clone_size: .
d_call: .
j_call: TRBJ1-1
cdr3_nt: TGTGCCAGCATCAACGGGGGGAACACTGAAGCTTTCTTT
cdr3_aa: CASINGGNTEAFF

v_call: TRBV7-9
clone_size: once
d_call: TRBD1
j_call: TRBJ2-7
cdr3_nt: TGTGCCAGCAGCCAGGGGGTCCGATCCTACGAGCAGTACTTC
cdr3_aa: CASSQGVRSYEQYF

v_call: TRBV4-2
clone_size: once
d_call: TRBD2
j_call: TRBJ2-1
cdr3_nt: TGTGCCAGCCTTTCCGGGACTAGCGGGCGGGGTGAGCAGTTCTTC
cdr3_aa: CASLSGTSGRGEQFF

v_call: TRBV6-1
clone_size: .
d_call: .
j_call: TRBJ1-5
cdr3_nt: TGTGCCAGCAGTAGGGAGACCGGCAATCAGCCCCAGCATTTT
cdr3_aa: CASSRETGNQPQHF

v_call: TRBV7-2
clone_size: once
d_call: TRBD1
j_call: TRBJ1-2
cdr3_nt: TGTGCCAGCAGCTCCGGACAGGGAATTAACTATGGCTACACCTTC
cdr3_aa: CASSSGQGINYGYTF

v_call: TRBV6-5
clone_size: .
d_call: .
j_call: TRBJ1-5
cdr3_nt: TGTGCCAGCAGTTACGGAATCAATCAGCCCCAGCATTTT
cdr3_aa: CASSYGINQPQHF

v_call: TRBV19
clone_size: .
d_call: TRBD1
j_call: TRBJ1-5
cdr3_nt: TGTGCCAGTAGTCCCCTTGGGACAGGGTCCAATCAGCCCCAGCATTTT
cdr3_aa: CASSPLGTGSNQPQHF

v_call: TRBV6-1
clone_size: .
d_call: .
j_call: TRBJ2-5
cdr3_nt: TGTGCCAGCAGTGAAGCCGGCAGGGCCCAAGAGACCCAGTACTTC
cdr3_aa: CASSEAGRAQETQYF

v_call: TRBV6-5
clone_size: .
d_call: TRBD1
j_call: TRBJ1-1
cdr3_nt: TGTGCCAGCAGTTTACTCCCCGGACAGGGGTCCACTGAAGCTTTCTTT
cdr3_aa: CASSLLPGQGSTEAFF

v_call: TRBV14
clone_size: .
d_call: TRBD1
j_call: TRBJ2-7
cdr3_nt: TGTGCCAGCAGCCACGACAGGGGGCGCGACTACGAGCAGTACTTC
cdr3_aa: CASSHDRGRDYEQYF